These 23 T cell receptor beta chains were all obtained from the same sample, sequenced in a study of somatic mutations in cytotoxic T cells in rheumatoid arthritis. Assay: immunoSEQ multiplex PCR; the TCRdb copy retains only in-frame clones and omits some. The sample holds 15,000 to 25,000 clones; over 70% are singletons and the top ten take 8% to 11%. Sample: CD8+ T cells sorted from blood. These receptors originate from a woman between 45 and 60 years old in good health.

The J gene is TRBJ1-6, the V gene TRBV28, with a tentative D call TRBD1 (5 bases). Germline V CDR1 and CDR2: MDHEN, SYDVKM. V was cut by 4 bases and J by 7 bases, with 5 bases left in between. This CDR3 has 12 amino acids. CDR3 nucleotide sequence: TGTGCCAGCAGTTGGACAAATTCACCCCTCCACTTT. This gives the protein CASSWTNSPLHF.

The rearrangement joins TRBV5-6 to TRBJ2-6; D uncertain. Trimming pared 2 bases from V and 1 base from J, leaving 13 bases between. Germline loops: CDR1 SGHDT, CDR2 YYEEEE. The CDR3 is made up of 17 amino acids. As DNA, the CDR3 is TGTGCCAGCAGCTTTCCACGGGTGGATTCTGGGGCCAACGTCCTGACTTTC. Translating it yields CASSFPRVDSGANVLTF.

This sequence joins TRBV10-2 and TRBJ2-1, with a weak D call TRBD2 (6 bases). This CDR3 comprises 15 residues. The V gene lost 3 bases and the J gene lost 5 bases, with 14 bases spanning the gap. Per the germline V gene, CDR1 is WSHSY and CDR2 is SAAADI. CDR3 loop: CASSDTSHSHNEQFF. Written as DNA, the CDR3 is TGCGCCAGCAGTGATACTAGCCATTCCCACAATGAGCAGTTCTTC.

CDR3 DNA: TGTGCCAGCAGCCCCCCCAGGTCTACTGGGCAAGATCAGCCCCAGCATTTT. Residues: CASSPPRSTGQDQPQHF. The chain uses TRBV6-9 and TRBJ1-5; D ambiguous. This CDR3 is built from 17 residues. Trimming left V 6 bases short and J 5 bases short, with 23 bases between. Germline lookup yields CDR1 MNHGY and CDR2 SVAAGI.

This clone is medium-sized by share. V is TRBV25-1 and J is TRBJ2-3; 8 bases are a match to TRBD1. This CDR3 is built from 13 residues. The ends lost 5 bases at V and 4 bases at J; junction bases unmatched: 2. In germline, CDR1 is MGHDK, CDR2 SYGVNS. The CDR3 protein is CASSPGQADTQYF. The CDR3 DNA is TGTGCCAGCAGTCCGGGACAGGCAGATACGCAGTATTTT.

This rearrangement joins TRBV10-3 to TRBJ2-1, with D tentatively TRBD1 (6 bases). The V end was cut by 0 bases, the J end by 8 bases, with 14 bases between. The CDR3 spans 15 residues. Germline values: CDR1 ENHRY, CDR2 SYGVKD. CDR3 sequence: CAISESTGIRDEQFF. Here the CDR3 DNA reads TGTGCCATCAGTGAGTCTACAGGGATACGGGATGAGCAGTTCTTC.

V is TRBV5-4 and J is TRBJ2-7; 9 bases are shared with TRBD1. Per germline, CDR1 SGHNT and CDR2 YYREEE (reference sequence). The CDR3 spans 16 residues. Trimming at V came to 0 bases and at J to 0 bases, leaving 4 bases not matched to a gene. The CDR3 loop is CASSLGGQGISYEQYF. CDR3 nucleotides: TGTGCCAGCAGCTTGGGAGGACAGGGGATCTCCTACGAGCAGTACTTC. Using reference TRBV5-4 and TRBJ2-7 for the parts outside the CDR3, the full variable domain is ETGVTQSPTHLIKTRGQQVTLRCSSQSGHNTVSWYQQALGQGPQFIFQYYREEENGRGNFPPRFSGLQFPNYSSELNVNALELDDSALYLCASSLGGQGISYEQYFGPGTRLTVT.

This clone showed up just a few times. The chain links TRBV19 to TRBJ2-2; D ambiguous. The germline V and J ends were trimmed by 5 bases and 6 bases, with 10 bases remaining between them. The CDR3 is 13 residues long. Per germline, CDR1 LNHDA and CDR2 SQIVND (reference sequence). The CDR3 DNA reads TGTGCCAGTAGTCCGCCCCGTCCCGGGGAGCTGTTTTTT. Protein sequence: CASSPPRPGELFF.

This chain uses TRBV7-8 with TRBJ2-7, with TRBD2 as a possible D gene (7 bases). This CDR3 comprises 15 residues. Germline V lookup: CDR1 SGHVS, CDR2 FQNEAQ. Trimming removed 5 bases at V and 0 bases at J, with 14 bases between. The CDR3 is CASSKGGESSYEQYF. In DNA form, the CDR3 reads TGTGCCAGCAGCAAAGGGGGGGAGAGCTCCTACGAGCAGTACTTC.

The rearrangement uses TRBV4-1 and TRBJ2-6; maybe TRBD1 (5 bases). Trimming pared 4 bases from V and 0 bases from J, leaving 13 bases between. CDR1 is MGHRA and CDR2 is YSYEKL in the germline V gene. CDR3 size: 17 residues. CDR3 nucleotide sequence: TGCGCCAGCAGCCCGACAGCTGGGGTCTCTGGGGCCAACGTCCTGACTTTC. Protein: CASSPTAGVSGANVLTF.

The rearrangement uses TRBV4-1 and TRBJ2-3; 8 positions match TRBD2. The V gene end was trimmed by 3 bases and the J gene end by 0 bases; junction bases not matched to a gene: 2. Germline V gene sequence: CDR1 MGHRA, CDR2 YSYEKL. This CDR3 has 15 amino acids. The CDR3 DNA sequence: TGCGCCAGCAGCCAGTTAGCGGGGAGCACAGATACGCAGTATTTT. Its protein product is CASSQLAGSTDTQYF.

This sequence joins TRBV18 and TRBJ2-1, with D maybe TRBD1 (6 bases). Germline CDR1 is KGHSH and CDR2 is LQKENI. V was shortened by 3 bases and J by 6 bases, with 15 bases between the two germline ends. This CDR3 spans 15 amino acids. The CDR3 spells CASSPNREIGNEQFF. DNA of the CDR3: TGTGCCAGCTCACCGAACAGGGAGATCGGCAATGAGCAGTTCTTC.

The chain carries TRBV9 and TRBJ2-1, with 13 bases aligning to TRBD2. This CDR3 has 17 residues. Germline CDR1 is SGDLS and CDR2 is YYNGEE. With 4 bases clipped from V and 7 bases from J, the junction kept 11 bases outside the gene matches. CDR3 DNA: TGTGCCAGCAGCAACCCTACTAGCGGGGGGGCGGGGAATGAGCAGTTCTTC. This encodes CASSNPTSGGAGNEQFF.

J is TRBJ2-1 and V is TRBV4-1, with D uncertain. The V gene's germline CDR1 is MGHRA and CDR2 YSYEKL. The CDR3 extends over 14 amino acids. V was clipped by 2 bases and J by 7 bases, with 12 bases between them. This chain's CDR3 is CASSQSPGGNEQFF. The CDR3 bases are TGCGCCAGCAGCCAATCACCGGGCGGTAATGAGCAGTTCTTC.

The rearrangement joins TRBV5-4 to TRBJ1-4, with 8 bases lining up with TRBD1. Germline V lookup: CDR1 SGHNT, CDR2 YYREEE (reference sequence). The CDR3 runs 17 residues. V dropped 4 bases and J dropped 6; count of bases not matched to a gene: 14. CDR3 residues: CASSSQGQVRSDEKLFF. DNA of the CDR3: TGTGCCAGCAGCAGCCAGGGACAGGTCCGCTCGGATGAAAAACTGTTTTTT.

The chain is built from TRBV6-1 and TRBJ1-1; D ambiguous. The CDR3 runs to 12 residues. Per the germline V gene, CDR1 is MNHNS and CDR2 is SASEGT. Trimming stripped 2 bases from V and 6 bases from J, with 7 bases between. The CDR3 reads CASSEPGAEAFF. For the CDR3, the DNA is TGTGCCAGCAGTGAACCGGGCGCTGAAGCTTTCTTT.

V gene TRBV6-1 combines with J gene TRBJ2-7, with 13 bases aligning to TRBD2. Germline values: CDR1 MNHNS, CDR2 SASEGT. The CDR3 covers 14 residues. After removal of 6 bases from V and 7 bases from J, the junction contained 6 bases not matched to a gene. The CDR3 sequence: CASRGTSGIEEQYF. In DNA, the CDR3 is TGTGCCAGCAGAGGGACTAGCGGGATTGAAGAGCAGTACTTC.

This clone was counted only a few times. This chain joins TRBV30 and TRBJ1-1; no clear D. The CDR3 runs 11 residues. Germline values: CDR1 GTSNPN, CDR2 SVGIG (reference sequence). V lost 2 bases to trimming and J lost 11 bases, with 12 bases between them. This CDR3 reads CAWSPGPGAFF. The CDR3 DNA is TGTGCCTGGAGTCCGGGCCCGGGGGCTTTCTTT.

The chain uses TRBV6-1 and TRBJ1-5; D is unclear. This CDR3 has 12 residues. Germline CDR1 and CDR2: MNHNS and SASEGT. V lost 2 bases and J lost 6, with 5 bases in between. DNA for the CDR3: TGTGCCAGCAGTGAATTTGTTCAGCCCCAGCATTTT. This encodes CASSEFVQPQHF.

This chain uses TRBV6-5 with TRBJ2-1; 7 nucleotides align to TRBD2. The V gene's germline CDR1 is MNHEY and CDR2 SVGAGI. Trimming at V came to 6 bases and at J to 5 bases, leaving 10 bases not matched to a gene. The CDR3 runs to 15 residues. The CDR3 nucleotides read TGTGCCAGCAGCCCCGCTAGCGGTTATAACAATGAGCAGTTCTTC. Protein product: CASSPASGYNNEQFF.

The CDR3 nucleotides are TGTGCCAGCAGCCCGGACAGGGTAAAGGCACCCCTCCACTTT. Protein sequence: CASSPDRVKAPLHF. This rearrangement joins TRBV7-3 to TRBJ1-6; 8 bases line up with TRBD1. This CDR3 region has 14 residues. With V trimmed by 5 bases and J by 11 bases, 8 bases remained unmatched. Looked up from germline, CDR1 is SGHTA and CDR2 is FQGTGA.

For the CDR3, the DNA is TGTGCCAGCAGTTACGCAGGGACTGGAAACACCATATATTTT. Translating it yields CASSYAGTGNTIYF. The gene calls are TRBV6-5 and TRBJ1-3; D might be TRBD1 (5 bases). With 2 bases removed from V and 2 bases from J, the gap between germline ends came to 7 bases. The CDR3 contains 14 residues. Germline V lookup: CDR1 MNHEY, CDR2 SVGAGI.

This chain connects TRBV7-8 to TRBJ2-3; TRBD2 matches 11 bases. In germline, CDR1 is SGHVS, CDR2 FQNEAQ. The V and J ends lost 2 bases and 2 bases, in that order; junction bases with no gene match: 12. The CDR3 consists of 19 residues. The CDR3 DNA sequence: TGTGCCAGCAGCTTATACCCCCGCCTGACTAGCGGGACCACAGATACGCAGTATTTT. This encodes CASSLYPRLTSGTTDTQYF. Filled out from reference TRBV7-8 and TRBJ2-3, the complete variable domain reads GAGVSQSPRYKVAKRGQDVALRCDPISGHVSLFWYQQALGQGPEFLTYFQNEAQLDKSGLPSDRFFAERPEGSVSTLKIQRTQQEDSAVYLCASSLYPRLTSGTTDTQYFGPGTRLTVL.